This is a list of T cell receptor beta chains from one sample in a study of T cell responses to AZD1222 COVID-19 vaccine. Here immunoSEQ multiplex PCR was the method, and the copy in TCRdb shows in-frame clones only, minus some. The sample holds over 120,000 clones, over 85% seen once. The material was peripheral blood, obtained 28 days after the second AZD1222 dose. The receptors come from an adult who received the AZD1222 COVID-19 vaccine. Each CDR3 is given with its conserved first and last residue. D genes are given only for firm matches. Not every row has a clone size; where given, it reads once, few, many or a size class.

cdr3_length	j_call	d_call	v_call	clone_size	cdr3_aa	cdr3_nt
14	TRBJ1-5	TRBD1	TRBV7-2	.	CASSPGQVQGPQHF	TGTGCCAGCAGCCCAGGACAGGTACAGGGACCCCAGCATTTT
13	TRBJ2-1	TRBD1	TRBV28	.	CASSKGQGNEQFF	TGTGCCAGCAGTAAAGGACAGGGAAATGAGCAGTTCTTC
15	TRBJ2-7	TRBD2	TRBV5-1	once	CASSSLAGGPGEQYF	TGCGCCAGCAGCTCCTTAGCGGGAGGGCCTGGCGAGCAGTACTTC
23	TRBJ2-6	TRBD2	TRBV30	.	CAWSFTLGLAGGPGLAGANVLTF	TGTGCCTGGAGTTTCACCCTAGGACTAGCGGGAGGGCCTGGATTAGCTGGGGCCAACGTCCTGACTTTC
10	TRBJ1-5	TRBD1	TRBV20-1	once	CSAPTGPPHF	TGCAGTGCTCCGACAGGGCCCCCGCATTTT
17	TRBJ2-2	.	TRBV4-1	.	CASSQARLVWGTGELFF	TGCGCCAGCAGCCAAGCCCGACTCGTATGGGGCACCGGGGAGCTGTTTTTT
14	TRBJ2-1	.	TRBV3-1/TRBV3-2	.	CASSQNDASGKQFF	TGTGCCAGCAGCCAGAACGACGCCAGCGGAAAGCAGTTCTTC
10	TRBJ2-1	.	TRBV20-1	.	CSAKGNEQFF	TGCAGTGCTAAGGGCAATGAGCAGTTCTTC
13	TRBJ1-4	.	TRBV29-1	.	CSVGGRANEKLFF	TGCAGCGTGGGGGGACGCGCTAATGAAAAACTGTTTTTT
16	TRBJ2-7	.	TRBV30	.	CAWRAGWSQREGEQYF	TGTGCCTGGAGAGCCGGGTGGTCACAAAGGGAAGGCGAGCAGTACTTC
15	TRBJ1-6	.	TRBV5-1	few	CASSPRGSGDGPLHF	TGCGCCAGCAGCCCACGGGGGTCGGGGGATGGACCCCTCCACTTT
17	TRBJ2-1	.	TRBV7-8	.	CASSLVQGPYTYNEQFF	TGTGCCAGCAGCCTAGTACAGGGCCCCTACACTTACAATGAGCAGTTCTTC
14	TRBJ1-2	.	TRBV7-2	.	CASSPDRANYGYTF	TGTGCCAGCAGCCCCGACAGAGCTAACTATGGCTACACCTTC
16	TRBJ2-2	TRBD2	TRBV7-9	.	CASLIAGGKNTGELFF	TGTGCCAGTCTGATAGCGGGGGGAAAGAACACCGGGGAGCTGTTTTTT
13	TRBJ1-5	.	TRBV28	.	CASSRPGNQPQHF	TGTGCCAGCAGCCGCCCAGGGAATCAGCCCCAGCATTTT
13	TRBJ1-2	.	TRBV30	once	CAWSVIAPGGYTF	TGTGCCTGGAGTGTAATAGCCCCCGGTGGCTACACCTTC
16	TRBJ1-2	.	TRBV7-9	.	CASSLGRGASKDGYTF	TGTGCCAGCAGCTTAGGCCGGGGGGCGAGTAAGGATGGCTACACCTTC
13	TRBJ2-5	.	TRBV9	.	CASSPNTQETQYF	TGTGCCAGCAGCCCGAATACCCAAGAGACCCAGTACTTC
15	TRBJ2-2	TRBD1	TRBV4-3	.	CASSRNTGDTGELFF	TGCGCCAGCAGCCGAAATACAGGGGACACCGGGGAGCTGTTTTTT
18	TRBJ1-5	.	TRBV7-8	once	CASSLSQSRSYSNQPQHF	TGTGCCAGCAGCTTATCCCAAAGTAGGAGTTATAGCAATCAGCCCCAGCATTTT
16	TRBJ2-2	.	TRBV11-2	.	CASRSALRVYIGELFF	TGTGCCAGCAGGTCGGCACTTAGAGTGTACATAGGGGAGCTGTTTTTT
17	TRBJ1-5	TRBD1	TRBV7-2	.	CASSSGQGAYSNQPQHF	TGTGCCAGCAGCTCGGGACAGGGCGCCTATAGCAATCAGCCCCAGCATTTT
13	TRBJ1-2	.	TRBV6-1	.	CASSWGQGGGYTF	TGTGCCAGCAGTTGGGGGCAGGGTGGTGGCTACACCTTC
14	TRBJ2-6	.	TRBV2	.	CASSDGLGANVLTF	TGTGCCAGCAGTGACGGCCTTGGGGCCAACGTCCTGACTTTC
13	TRBJ1-1	.	TRBV10-1	.	CASSVGQNTEAFF	TGCGCCAGCAGTGTTGGACAAAACACTGAAGCTTTCTTT
15	TRBJ1-4	.	TRBV27	.	CASSFVGADGEKLFF	TGTGCCAGCAGTTTCGTGGGGGCGGACGGTGAAAAACTGTTTTTT
16	TRBJ1-5	TRBD1	TRBV4-1	.	CASSQEQGARNQPQHF	TGCGCCAGCAGCCAAGAACAGGGGGCGCGCAATCAGCCCCAGCATTTT
17	TRBJ2-3	TRBD2	TRBV3-1/TRBV3-2	.	CASSPTGTSGSSDTQYF	TGTGCCAGCAGTCCTACCGGGACTAGCGGGAGTTCAGATACGCAGTATTTT
16	TRBJ2-7	.	TRBV28	.	CASSPFSVEGSYEQYF	TGTGCCAGCAGTCCATTCTCGGTGGAGGGCTCCTACGAGCAGTACTTC
14	TRBJ1-1	TRBD1	TRBV10-3	.	CAITHGTGNTEAFF	TGTGCCATCACCCACGGGACAGGGAACACTGAAGCTTTCTTT
15	TRBJ2-2	.	TRBV7-3	.	CASSLTGQSTGELFF	TGTGCCAGCAGCTTAACTGGGCAAAGCACCGGGGAGCTGTTTTTT
15	TRBJ1-1	.	TRBV7-9	few	CASSPDALGNTEAFF	TGTGCCAGCAGCCCCGATGCCCTGGGGAACACTGAAGCTTTCTTT
15	TRBJ1-1	.	TRBV19	.	CASSAPRGSSTEAFF	TGTGCCAGTAGTGCACCCAGGGGCAGTAGCACTGAAGCTTTCTTT
16	TRBJ2-2	TRBD2	TRBV3-1/TRBV3-2	.	CASSQRLAARPGELFF	TGTGCCAGCAGCCAGCGACTAGCGGCTAGACCCGGGGAGCTGTTTTTT
14	TRBJ1-5	.	TRBV18	.	CASSPQEQDQPQHF	TGTGCCAGCTCACCGCAGGAGCAGGATCAGCCCCAGCATTTT
16	TRBJ1-6	.	TRBV6-2/TRBV6-3	.	CASSPSDRIYNSPLHF	TGTGCCAGCAGCCCCTCCGACAGGATCTATAATTCACCCCTCCACTTT
15	TRBJ2-2	TRBD1	TRBV5-4	.	CASSLWTGHTGELFF	TGTGCCAGCAGCTTGTGGACAGGGCATACCGGGGAGCTGTTTTTT
17	TRBJ2-7	.	TRBV11-2	.	CASSLVTGTRRTYEQYF	TGTGCCAGCAGCTTAGTTACCGGGACCCGGCGGACGTACGAGCAGTACTTC
15	TRBJ1-6	TRBD1	TRBV7-3	.	CASSLKGTVNSPLHF	TGTGCCAGCAGCTTAAAAGGGACAGTAAATTCACCCCTCCACTTT
15	TRBJ2-1	TRBD2	TRBV7-8	.	CASSLRREGYNEQFF	TGTGCCAGCAGCTTAAGGCGGGAGGGTTACAATGAGCAGTTCTTC
14	TRBJ1-5	.	TRBV13	.	CASSLRGNNQPQHF	TGTGCCAGCAGCCTTAGGGGCAACAATCAGCCCCAGCATTTT
13	TRBJ2-3	.	TRBV5-5	.	CASSLLSTDTQYF	TGTGCCAGCAGCTTGCTTAGCACAGATACGCAGTATTTT
18	TRBJ2-1	TRBD2	TRBV28	.	CASSPLMGSGRAYNEQFF	TGTGCCAGCAGTCCACTGATGGGTAGCGGGAGAGCCTACAATGAGCAGTTCTTC
10	TRBJ1-2	.	TRBV6-6	.	CASSLQGYTF	TGTGCCAGCAGTTTGCAGGGTTACACCTTC
13	TRBJ1-2	TRBD1	TRBV5-5	.	CASSSQGVGGYTF	TGTGCCAGCAGCTCACAGGGGGTGGGTGGCTACACCTTC
17	TRBJ1-6	.	TRBV2	.	CASLRNRQNPYNSPLHF	TGTGCCAGCTTGAGAAATCGACAGAACCCTTATAATTCACCCCTCCACTTT
14	TRBJ1-5	.	TRBV6-2/TRBV6-3	.	CASSYLGRNEPQHF	TGTGCCAGCAGTTACTTGGGGAGAAACGAGCCCCAGCATTTT
14	TRBJ1-1	.	TRBV6-6	.	CATRSRDGNTEAFF	TGTGCCACCAGGTCACGGGACGGGAACACTGAAGCTTTCTTT
16	TRBJ1-1	.	TRBV11-3	.	CASSLLAGTRGTEAFF	TGTGCCAGCAGCTTATTAGCCGGGACTAGGGGCACTGAAGCTTTCTTT
14	TRBJ2-7	.	TRBV7-3	.	CASTPGRGPFEQYF	TGTGCCAGCACCCCCGGCAGGGGTCCATTCGAGCAGTACTTC
16	TRBJ2-7	TRBD1	TRBV5-8	.	CASSFQGAIRENEQYF	TGTGCCAGCAGCTTCCAGGGGGCAATTCGTGAAAACGAGCAGTACTTC
17	TRBJ1-1	.	TRBV12-5	.	CASGSSWVGARNTEAFF	TGTGCTAGTGGCTCCAGTTGGGTCGGAGCAAGGAACACTGAAGCTTTCTTT
18	TRBJ2-2	TRBD1	TRBV4-3	.	CASSQDLGGQGDTGELFF	TGCGCCAGCAGCCAAGATCTGGGAGGACAGGGAGACACCGGGGAGCTGTTTTTT
13	TRBJ1-5	TRBD1	TRBV4-3	.	CASSQDTGEPQHF	TGCGCCAGCAGCCAAGATACAGGGGAGCCCCAGCATTTT
16	TRBJ1-4	TRBD1	TRBV28	.	CASSYPPGQEIEKLFF	TGTGCCAGCAGTTATCCACCGGGACAGGAGATTGAAAAACTGTTTTTT